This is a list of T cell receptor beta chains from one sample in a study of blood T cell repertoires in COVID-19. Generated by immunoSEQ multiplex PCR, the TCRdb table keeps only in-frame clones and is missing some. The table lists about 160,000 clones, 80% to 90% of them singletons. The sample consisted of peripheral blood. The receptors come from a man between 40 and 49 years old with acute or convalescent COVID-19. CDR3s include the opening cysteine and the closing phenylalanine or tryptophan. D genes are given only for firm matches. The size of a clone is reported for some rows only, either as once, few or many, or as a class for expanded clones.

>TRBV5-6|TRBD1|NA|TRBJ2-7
CASSGTVAYEQYF
TGTGCCAGCAGCGGGACAGTCGCCTACGAGCAGTACTTC
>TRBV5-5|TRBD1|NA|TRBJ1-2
CASSGTGGWYGYTF
TGTGCCAGCAGCGGGACAGGGGGTTGGTATGGCTACACCTTC
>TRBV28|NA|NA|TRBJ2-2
CASSLEQINTGELFF
TGTGCCAGCAGTTTGGAGCAGATAAACACCGGGGAGCTGTTTTTT
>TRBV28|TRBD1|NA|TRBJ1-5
CAVWTGGQPQHF
TGTGCCGTATGGACAGGGGGCCAGCCCCAGCATTTT
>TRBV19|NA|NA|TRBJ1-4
CASSGRNEKLFF
TGTGCCAGTAGTGGCCGTAATGAAAAACTGTTTTTT
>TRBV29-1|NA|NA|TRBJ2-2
CSVEPTNTGELFF
TGCAGCGTTGAGCCTACGAACACCGGGGAGCTGTTTTTT
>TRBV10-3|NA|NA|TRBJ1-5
CAISEQQASQPQHF
TGTGCCATCAGTGAACAACAGGCGAGTCAGCCCCAGCATTTT
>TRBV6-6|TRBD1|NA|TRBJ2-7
CASSYAGGYSSYEQYF
TGTGCCAGCAGTTACGCAGGGGGCTATAGCTCCTACGAGCAGTACTTC
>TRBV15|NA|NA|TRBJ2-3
CATSRDDGADTQYF
TGTGCCACCAGCAGAGATGATGGAGCAGATACGCAGTATTTT
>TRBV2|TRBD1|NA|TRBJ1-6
CASTRDRNSPLHF
TGTGCCAGCACCCGGGACAGGAATTCACCCCTCCACTTT
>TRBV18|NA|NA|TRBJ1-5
CASSQSRGPNQPQHF
TGTGCCAGCTCTCAATCAAGGGGCCCCAATCAGCCCCAGCATTTT
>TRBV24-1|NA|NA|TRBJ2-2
CATSAGRGTGELFF
TGTGCCACCAGTGCTGGGAGAGGCACCGGGGAGCTGTTTTTT
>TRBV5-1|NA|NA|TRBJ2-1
CASSLVSSGENEQFF
TGCGCCAGCAGCTTGGTGTCTTCAGGGGAAAATGAGCAGTTCTTC
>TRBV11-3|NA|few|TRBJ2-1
CASSKGYNEQFF
TGTGCCAGCAGTAAGGGGTACAATGAGCAGTTCTTC
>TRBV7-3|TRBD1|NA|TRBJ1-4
CASSCPIQDRGRRGLFF
TGTGCCAGCAGCTGCCCCATCCAGGACAGGGGGCGTCGTGGGTTGTTTTTT
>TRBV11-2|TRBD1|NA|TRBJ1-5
CASSPIQGQGTSQPQHF
TGTGCCAGCAGCCCAATACAGGGACAGGGTACGAGTCAGCCCCAGCATTTT
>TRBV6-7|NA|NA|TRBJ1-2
CASRFRGVYGYTF
TGTGCCAGCAGGTTCAGGGGAGTCTATGGCTACACCTTC
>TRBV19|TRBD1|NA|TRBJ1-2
CASSSRGQGYGYTF
TGTGCCAGTAGTTCAAGGGGGCAAGGCTATGGCTACACCTTC
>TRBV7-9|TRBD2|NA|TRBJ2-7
CASSHPGGNEQYF
TGTGCCAGCAGCCACCCCGGGGGGAACGAGCAGTACTTC
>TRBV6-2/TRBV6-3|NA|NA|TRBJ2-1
CASSFSAVEQFF
TGTGCCAGCAGTTTTTCAGCGGTCGAGCAGTTCTTC
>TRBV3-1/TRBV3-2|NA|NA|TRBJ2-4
CASSHGEVAKNIQYF
TGTGCCAGCAGCCACGGGGAAGTAGCCAAAAACATTCAGTACTTC
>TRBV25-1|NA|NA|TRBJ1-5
CASSEGLKNQPQHF
TGTGCCAGCAGTGAGGGACTCAAGAATCAGCCCCAGCATTTT
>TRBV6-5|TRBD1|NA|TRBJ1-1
CASSPVNRDRTEAFF
TGTGCCAGCAGTCCGGTTAACCGGGACAGGACTGAAGCTTTCTTT
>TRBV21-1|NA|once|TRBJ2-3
CASSKVTPQQFSSTDTQYF
TGTGCCAGCAGCAAAGTAACCCCCCAACAGTTTTCGAGCACAGATACGCAGTATTTT
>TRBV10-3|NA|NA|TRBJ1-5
CAISGAGDQPQHF
TGTGCCATTTCAGGGGCAGGGGATCAGCCCCAGCATTTT
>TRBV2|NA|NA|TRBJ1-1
CASSGALGRLTEAFF
TGTGCCAGCAGTGGGGCACTGGGTAGGTTGACTGAAGCTTTCTTT
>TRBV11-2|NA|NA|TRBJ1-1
CASRPLRGQGTEAFF
TGTGCCAGCAGGCCACTCAGGGGCCAGGGCACTGAAGCTTTCTTT
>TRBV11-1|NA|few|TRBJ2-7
CASSLEAGFSYEQYF
TGTGCCAGCAGCTTAGAAGCCGGGTTCTCCTACGAGCAGTACTTC
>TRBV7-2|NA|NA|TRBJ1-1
CASSLSAGMNTEAFF
TGTGCCAGCAGCTTATCGGCAGGGATGAACACTGAAGCTTTCTTT
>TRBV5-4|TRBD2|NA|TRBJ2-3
CASSLFLAGDVTDTQYF
TGTGCCAGCAGCTTATTCCTAGCGGGGGATGTCACAGATACGCAGTATTTT
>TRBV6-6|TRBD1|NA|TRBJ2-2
CASTLDRVDTGELFF
TGTGCCAGCACCCTCGACAGGGTAGACACCGGGGAGCTGTTTTTT
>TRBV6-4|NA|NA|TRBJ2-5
CASKPGNPRQETQYF
TGTGCCAGCAAGCCGGGTAACCCCCGCCAAGAGACCCAGTACTTC
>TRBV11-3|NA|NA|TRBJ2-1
CASSFSNEQFF
TGTGCCAGCAGCTTCAGCAATGAGCAGTTCTTC